The entry below gives a single TCR beta chain sequence along with its context. Followed over time, Seattle patients had been enrolled while infection was active. Per the germline V gene, CDR1 is MNHEY and CDR2 is SVGAGI. CDR3 size: 16 residues. V lost 4 bases and J 5 bases, leaving 20 bases between the germline ends. This record belongs to a study of blood T cell repertoires in COVID-19. On the study more broadly: T cells, B-cell-depleted T cells, or PBMCs supplied cDNA or gDNA.

Profiled with immunoSEQ multiplex PCR; TCRdb holds only in-frame clones, not every one. The sample yields 200,000 to 300,000 clones, about nine tenths seen once. V and J are TRBV6-5 and TRBJ1-1; D remains unclear. This TCR came from a man aged 25-45 years with COVID-19, enrolled during active disease. The specimen sequenced was peripheral blood. CDR3 loop: CASSSPRTGERTEAFF. In DNA, the CDR3 is TGTGCCAGCAGTTCCCCCCGGACTGGGGAAAGGACTGAAGCTTTCTTT.